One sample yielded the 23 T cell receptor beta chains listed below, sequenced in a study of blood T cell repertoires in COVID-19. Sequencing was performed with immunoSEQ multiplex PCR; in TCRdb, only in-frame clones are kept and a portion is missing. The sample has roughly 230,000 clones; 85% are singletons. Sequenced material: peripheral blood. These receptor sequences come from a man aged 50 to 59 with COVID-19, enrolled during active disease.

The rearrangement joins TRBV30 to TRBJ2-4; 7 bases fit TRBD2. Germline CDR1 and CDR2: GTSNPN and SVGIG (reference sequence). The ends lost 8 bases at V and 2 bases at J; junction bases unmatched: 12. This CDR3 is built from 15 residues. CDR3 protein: CAMEREGTTKNIQYF. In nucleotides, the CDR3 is TGTGCCATGGAGAGGGAGGGGACGACCAAAAACATTCAGTACTTC.

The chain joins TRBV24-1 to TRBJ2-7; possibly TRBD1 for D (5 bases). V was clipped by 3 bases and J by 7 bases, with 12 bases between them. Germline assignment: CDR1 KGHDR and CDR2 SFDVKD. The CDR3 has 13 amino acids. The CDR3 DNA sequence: TGTGCCACCAGTGATAGGGGCCGCTTGGAGCAGTACTTC. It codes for CATSDRGRLEQYF.

CDR3: CATSPPGQGPDNEQFF. The DNA for the CDR3 is TGTGCCACCAGTCCCCCGGGACAGGGGCCTGACAATGAGCAGTTCTTC. V usage is TRBV15 and J usage is TRBJ2-1, with TRBD1 matching 10 bases. With V trimmed by 6 bases and J by 5 bases, 10 bases remained unmatched. CDR3 length: 16 amino acids. Germline V CDR1 and CDR2: LNHNV, YYDKDF (reference sequence).

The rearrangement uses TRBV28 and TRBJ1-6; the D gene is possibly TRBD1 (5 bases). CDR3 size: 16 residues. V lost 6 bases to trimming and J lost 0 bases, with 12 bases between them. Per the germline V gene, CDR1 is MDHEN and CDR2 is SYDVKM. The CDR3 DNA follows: TGTGCCAGCAGCGGGGGGGATAGCTCCTATAATTCACCCCTCCACTTT. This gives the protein CASSGGDSSYNSPLHF.

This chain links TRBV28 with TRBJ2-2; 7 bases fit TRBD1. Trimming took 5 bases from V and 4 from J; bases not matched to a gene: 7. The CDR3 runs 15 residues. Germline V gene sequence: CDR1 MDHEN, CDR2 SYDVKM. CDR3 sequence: CASSARGRGTGELFF. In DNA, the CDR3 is TGTGCCAGCAGTGCCAGGGGGAGAGGCACCGGGGAGCTGTTTTTT.

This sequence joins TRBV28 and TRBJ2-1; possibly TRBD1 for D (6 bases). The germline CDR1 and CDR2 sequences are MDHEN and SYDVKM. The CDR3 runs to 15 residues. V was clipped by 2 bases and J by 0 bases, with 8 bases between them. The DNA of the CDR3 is TGTGCCAGCAGTTTAACAGGGCACTCCTACAATGAGCAGTTCTTC. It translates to CASSLTGHSYNEQFF.

CDR3 loop: CASSLLGGGGSQETQYF. DNA of the CDR3: TGTGCCAGCAGCTTATTGGGAGGCGGGGGGAGCCAAGAGACCCAGTACTTC. The V and J genes are TRBV7-8 and TRBJ2-5, with 8 bases identical to TRBD2. The CDR3 is 17 amino acids. The V gene end was trimmed by 2 bases and the J gene end by 1 base; junction bases not matched to a gene: 9. Germline-derived CDR1 and CDR2 are SGHVS and FQNEAQ.

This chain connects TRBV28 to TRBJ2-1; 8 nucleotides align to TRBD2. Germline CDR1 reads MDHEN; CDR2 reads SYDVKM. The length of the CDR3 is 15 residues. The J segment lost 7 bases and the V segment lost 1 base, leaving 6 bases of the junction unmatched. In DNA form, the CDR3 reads TGTGCCAGCAGTTTATCCGGCGGGGGGTGGAATGAGCAGTTCTTC. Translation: CASSLSGGGWNEQFF. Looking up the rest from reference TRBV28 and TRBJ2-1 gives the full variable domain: DVKVTQSSRYLVKRTGEKVFLECVQDMDHENMFWYRQDPGLGLRLIYFSYDVKMKEKGDIPEGYSVSREKKERFSLILESASTNQTSMYLCASSLSGGGWNEQFFGPGTRLTVL.

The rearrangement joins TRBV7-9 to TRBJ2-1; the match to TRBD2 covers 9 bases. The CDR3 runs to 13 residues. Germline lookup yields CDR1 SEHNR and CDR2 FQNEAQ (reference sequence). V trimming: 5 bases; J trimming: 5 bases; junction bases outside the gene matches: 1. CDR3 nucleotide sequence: TGTGCCAGCAGCCGCGGGGGGGACAATGAGCAGTTCTTC. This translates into CASSRGGDNEQFF.

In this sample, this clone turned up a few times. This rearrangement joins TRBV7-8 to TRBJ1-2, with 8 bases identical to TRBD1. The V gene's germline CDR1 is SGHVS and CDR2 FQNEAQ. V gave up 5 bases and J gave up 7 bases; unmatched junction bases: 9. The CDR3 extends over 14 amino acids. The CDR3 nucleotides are TGTGCCAGCAGCATCGGACAGGGTCATCGTGGCTACACCTTC. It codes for CASSIGQGHRGYTF.

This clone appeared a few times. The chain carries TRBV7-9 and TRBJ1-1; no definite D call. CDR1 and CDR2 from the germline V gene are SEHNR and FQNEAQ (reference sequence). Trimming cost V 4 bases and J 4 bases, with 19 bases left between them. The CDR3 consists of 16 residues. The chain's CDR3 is CASSSQNDRRSTEAFF. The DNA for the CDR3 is TGTGCCAGCAGCTCCCAAAATGATCGCCGGAGCACTGAAGCTTTCTTT.

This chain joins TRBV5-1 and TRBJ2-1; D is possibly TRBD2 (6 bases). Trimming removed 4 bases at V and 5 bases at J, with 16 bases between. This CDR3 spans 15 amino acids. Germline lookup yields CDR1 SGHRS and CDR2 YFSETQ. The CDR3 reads CASSPPDYSNNEQFF. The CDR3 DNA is TGCGCCAGCAGCCCCCCGGACTATTCCAACAATGAGCAGTTCTTC.

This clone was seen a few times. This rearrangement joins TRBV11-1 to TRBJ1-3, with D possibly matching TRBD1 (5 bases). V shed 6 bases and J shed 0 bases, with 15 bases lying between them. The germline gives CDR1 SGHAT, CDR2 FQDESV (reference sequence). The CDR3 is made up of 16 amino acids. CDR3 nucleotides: TGTGCCAGCAGAACGTCCGGGGACTCCTCTGGAAACACCATATATTTT. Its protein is CASRTSGDSSGNTIYF. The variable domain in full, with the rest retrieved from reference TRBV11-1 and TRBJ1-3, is EAEVAQSPRYKITEKSQAVAFWCDPISGHATLYWYRQILGQGPELLVQFQDESVVDDSQLPKDRFSAERLKGVDSTLKIQPAELGDSAMYLCASRTSGDSSGNTIYFGEGSWLTVV.

DNA for the CDR3: TGCGCCAGCAGCCCAGGCGGGGCTTCCGAGCAGTACTTC. This gives the protein CASSPGGASEQYF. The chain joins TRBV5-1 to TRBJ2-7, with D perhaps TRBD2 (6 bases). From germline, CDR1 is SGHRS and CDR2 YFSETQ. The CDR3 consists of 13 residues. Deletions cut 4 bases from V and 6 bases from J, with 14 bases between.

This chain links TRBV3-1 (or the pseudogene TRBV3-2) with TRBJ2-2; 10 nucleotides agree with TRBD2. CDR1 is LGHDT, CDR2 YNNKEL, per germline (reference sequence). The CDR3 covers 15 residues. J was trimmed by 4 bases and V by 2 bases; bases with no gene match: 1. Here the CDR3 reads CASSQPSGGTGELFF. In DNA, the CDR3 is TGTGCCAGCAGCCAACCTAGCGGGGGCACCGGGGAGCTGTTTTTT.

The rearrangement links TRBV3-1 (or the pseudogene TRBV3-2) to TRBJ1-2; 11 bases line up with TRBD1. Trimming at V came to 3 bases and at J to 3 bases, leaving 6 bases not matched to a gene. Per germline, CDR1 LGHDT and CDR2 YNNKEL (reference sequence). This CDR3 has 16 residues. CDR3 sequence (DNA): TGTGCCAGCAGCCAGGCACGGACAGGGGGCCACTATGGCTACACCTTC. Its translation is CASSQARTGGHYGYTF.

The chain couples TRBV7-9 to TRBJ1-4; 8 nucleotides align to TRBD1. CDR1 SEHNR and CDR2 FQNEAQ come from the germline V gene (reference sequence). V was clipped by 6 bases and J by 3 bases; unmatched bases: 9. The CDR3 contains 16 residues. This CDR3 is CASSYGQGFSNEKLFF. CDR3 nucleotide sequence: TGTGCCAGCAGTTACGGACAGGGTTTTTCTAATGAAAAACTGTTTTTT.

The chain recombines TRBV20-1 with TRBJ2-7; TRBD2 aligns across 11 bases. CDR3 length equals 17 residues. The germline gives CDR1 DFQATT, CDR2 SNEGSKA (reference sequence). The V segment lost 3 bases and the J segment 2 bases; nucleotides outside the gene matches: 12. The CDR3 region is CSASSSLAGVVTYEQYF. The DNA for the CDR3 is TGCAGTGCTAGTAGTTCACTAGCGGGGGTAGTTACCTACGAGCAGTACTTC.

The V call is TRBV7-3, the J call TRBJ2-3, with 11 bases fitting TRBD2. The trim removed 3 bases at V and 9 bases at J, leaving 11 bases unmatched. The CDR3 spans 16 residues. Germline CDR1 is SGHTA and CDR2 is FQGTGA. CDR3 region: CASSLNPSGGTGTQYF. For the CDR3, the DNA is TGTGCCAGCAGCTTGAACCCTAGCGGGGGGACGGGGACGCAGTATTTT.

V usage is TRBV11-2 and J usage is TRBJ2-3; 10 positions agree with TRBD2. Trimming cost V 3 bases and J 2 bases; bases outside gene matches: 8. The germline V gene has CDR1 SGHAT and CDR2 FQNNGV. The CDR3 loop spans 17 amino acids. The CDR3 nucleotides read TGTGCCAGCAGCTTCGTGGGGCTAGCGGGGGCCACAGATACGCAGTATTTT. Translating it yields CASSFVGLAGATDTQYF.

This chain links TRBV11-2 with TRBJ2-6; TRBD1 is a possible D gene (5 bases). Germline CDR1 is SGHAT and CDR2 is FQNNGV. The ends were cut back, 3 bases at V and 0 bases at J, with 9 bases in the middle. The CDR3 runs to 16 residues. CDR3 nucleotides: TGTGCCAGCAGCTTGGGCGGACACTCTGGGGCCAACGTCCTGACTTTC. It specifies CASSLGGHSGANVLTF.

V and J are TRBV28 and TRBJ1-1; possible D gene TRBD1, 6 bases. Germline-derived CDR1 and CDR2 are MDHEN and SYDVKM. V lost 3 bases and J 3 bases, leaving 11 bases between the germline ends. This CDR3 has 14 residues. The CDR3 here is CASSLYRVDTEAFF. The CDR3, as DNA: TGTGCCAGCAGTTTGTACAGGGTGGACACTGAAGCTTTCTTT.

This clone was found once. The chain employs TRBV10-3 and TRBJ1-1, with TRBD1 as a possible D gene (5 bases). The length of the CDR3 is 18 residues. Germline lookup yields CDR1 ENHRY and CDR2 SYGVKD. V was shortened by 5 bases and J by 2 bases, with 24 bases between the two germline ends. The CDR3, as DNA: TGTGCCATCAGTCCCGTGAGCCATCAGGACAAGGCAAACACTGAAGCTTTCTTT. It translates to CAISPVSHQDKANTEAFF.